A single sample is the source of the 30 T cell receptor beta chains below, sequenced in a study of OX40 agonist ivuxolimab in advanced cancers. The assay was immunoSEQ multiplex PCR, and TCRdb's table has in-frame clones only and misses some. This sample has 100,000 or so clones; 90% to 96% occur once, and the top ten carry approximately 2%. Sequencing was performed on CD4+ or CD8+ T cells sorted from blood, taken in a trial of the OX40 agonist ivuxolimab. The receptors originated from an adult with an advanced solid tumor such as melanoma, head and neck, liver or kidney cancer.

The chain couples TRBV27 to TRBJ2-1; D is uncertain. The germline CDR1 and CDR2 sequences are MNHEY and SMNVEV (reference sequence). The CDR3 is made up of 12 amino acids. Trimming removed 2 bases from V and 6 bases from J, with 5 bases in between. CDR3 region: CASSLLGNEQFF. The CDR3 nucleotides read TGTGCCAGCAGTTTACTGGGCAATGAGCAGTTCTTC.

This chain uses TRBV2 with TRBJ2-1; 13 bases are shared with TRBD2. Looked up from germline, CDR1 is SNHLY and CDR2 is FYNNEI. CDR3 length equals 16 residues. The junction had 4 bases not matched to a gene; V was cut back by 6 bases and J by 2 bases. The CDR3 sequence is CASSDTSGGAYNEQFF. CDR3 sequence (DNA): TGTGCCAGCAGCGACACTAGCGGGGGGGCCTACAATGAGCAGTTCTTC.

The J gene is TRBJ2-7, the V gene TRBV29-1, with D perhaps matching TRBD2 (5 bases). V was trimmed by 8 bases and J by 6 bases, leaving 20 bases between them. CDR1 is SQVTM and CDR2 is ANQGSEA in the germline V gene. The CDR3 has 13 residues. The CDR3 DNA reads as TGCAGCTTCAGAGCGGCCCCAAGTCCCGAGCAGTACTTC. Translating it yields CSFRAAPSPEQYF.

The CDR3, as DNA: TGTGCCAGCAGGACCGGGACTAGCGTTACCCCTAGCACAGATACGCAGTATTTT. Amino acids: CASRTGTSVTPSTDTQYF. The gene calls are TRBV11-1 and TRBJ2-3; TRBD2 agrees at 10 bases. CDR1 is SGHAT and CDR2 is FQDESV in the germline V gene (reference sequence). CDR3 length: 18 residues. V trimming: 6 bases; J trimming: 0 bases; junction bases outside the gene matches: 12.

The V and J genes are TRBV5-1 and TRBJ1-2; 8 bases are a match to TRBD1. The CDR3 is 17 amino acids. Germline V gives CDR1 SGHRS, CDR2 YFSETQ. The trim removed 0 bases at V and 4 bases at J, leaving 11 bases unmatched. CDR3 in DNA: TGCGCCAGCAGCTTGGATCTAAATCAGGGGGCTGTCTATGGCTACACCTTC. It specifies CASSLDLNQGAVYGYTF.

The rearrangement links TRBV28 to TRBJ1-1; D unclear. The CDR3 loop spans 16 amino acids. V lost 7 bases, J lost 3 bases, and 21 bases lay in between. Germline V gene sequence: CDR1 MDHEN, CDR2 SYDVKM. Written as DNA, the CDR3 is TGTGCCAGCAACTTCAGGCTCAGCGGCGGGGACACTGAAGCTTTCTTT. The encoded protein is CASNFRLSGGDTEAFF.

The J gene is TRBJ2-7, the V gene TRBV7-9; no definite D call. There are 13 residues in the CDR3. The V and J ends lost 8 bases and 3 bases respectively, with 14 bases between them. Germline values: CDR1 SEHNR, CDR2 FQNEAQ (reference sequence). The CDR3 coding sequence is TGTGCCAGCGGCGGTAGTGATTTCTACGAGCAGTACTTC. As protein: CASGGSDFYEQYF.

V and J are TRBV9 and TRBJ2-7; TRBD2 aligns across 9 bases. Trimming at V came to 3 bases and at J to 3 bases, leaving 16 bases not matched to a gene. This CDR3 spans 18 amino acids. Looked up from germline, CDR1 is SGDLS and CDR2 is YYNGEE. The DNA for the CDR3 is TGTGCCAGCAGCGCCAACCTTCAGACTAGCGGCACCAACTACGAGCAGTACTTC. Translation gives CASSANLQTSGTNYEQYF.

The DNA of the CDR3 is TGCGCCAGCAGCAAATGGGCGACTAGCGGGGGTTTTGAAACAGATACGCAGTATTTT. Translating it yields CASSKWATSGGFETDTQYF. This chain joins TRBV5-1 and TRBJ2-3; 12 bases match TRBD2. The trim removed 4 bases at V and 3 bases at J, leaving 15 bases unmatched. The length of the CDR3 is 19 residues. Germline CDR1 is SGHRS and CDR2 is YFSETQ.

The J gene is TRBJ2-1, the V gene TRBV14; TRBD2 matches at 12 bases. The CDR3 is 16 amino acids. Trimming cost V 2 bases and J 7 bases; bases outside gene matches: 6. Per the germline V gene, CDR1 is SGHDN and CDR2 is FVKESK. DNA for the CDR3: TGTGCCAGCAGCCAAATTACTAGCGGGAGGCCGAATGAGCAGTTCTTC. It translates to CASSQITSGRPNEQFF.

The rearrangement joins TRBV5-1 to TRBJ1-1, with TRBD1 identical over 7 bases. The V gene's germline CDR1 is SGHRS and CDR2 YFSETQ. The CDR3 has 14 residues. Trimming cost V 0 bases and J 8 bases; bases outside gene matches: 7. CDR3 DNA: TGCGCCAGCAGCTTGGTAACCCCGGACAGGGAAGCTTTCTTT. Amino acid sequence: CASSLVTPDREAFF.

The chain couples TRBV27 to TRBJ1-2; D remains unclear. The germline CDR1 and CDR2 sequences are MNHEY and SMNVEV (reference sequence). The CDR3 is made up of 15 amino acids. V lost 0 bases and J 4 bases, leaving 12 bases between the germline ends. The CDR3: CASSLSTGSGYGYTF. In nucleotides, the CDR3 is TGTGCCAGCAGTTTATCGACTGGTTCGGGCTATGGCTACACCTTC.

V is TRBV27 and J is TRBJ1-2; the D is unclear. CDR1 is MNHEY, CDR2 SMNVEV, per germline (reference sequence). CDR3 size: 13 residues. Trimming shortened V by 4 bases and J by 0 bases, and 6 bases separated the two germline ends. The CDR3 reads CASSYGANYGYTF. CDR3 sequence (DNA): TGTGCCAGCAGTTACGGAGCTAACTATGGCTACACCTTC.

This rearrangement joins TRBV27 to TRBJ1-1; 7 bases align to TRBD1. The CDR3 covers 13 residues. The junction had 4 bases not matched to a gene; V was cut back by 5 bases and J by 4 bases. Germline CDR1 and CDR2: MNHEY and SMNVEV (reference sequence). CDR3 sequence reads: CASSDREGTEAFF. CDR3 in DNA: TGTGCCAGCAGTGACAGGGAGGGCACTGAAGCTTTCTTT.

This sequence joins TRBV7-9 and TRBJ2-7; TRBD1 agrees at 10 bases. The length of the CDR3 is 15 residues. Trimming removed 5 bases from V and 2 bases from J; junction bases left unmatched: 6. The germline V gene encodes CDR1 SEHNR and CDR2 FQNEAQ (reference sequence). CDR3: CASSLRDRGTYEQYF. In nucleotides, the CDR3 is TGTGCCAGCAGCCTCCGGGACAGGGGAACCTACGAGCAGTACTTC.

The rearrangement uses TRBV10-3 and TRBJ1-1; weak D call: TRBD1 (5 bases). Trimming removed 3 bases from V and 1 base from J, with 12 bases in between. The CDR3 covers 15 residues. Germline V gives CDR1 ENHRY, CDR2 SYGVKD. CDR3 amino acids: CAISEEDKSNTEAFF. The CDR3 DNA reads TGTGCCATCAGTGAAGAGGACAAATCGAACACTGAAGCTTTCTTT.

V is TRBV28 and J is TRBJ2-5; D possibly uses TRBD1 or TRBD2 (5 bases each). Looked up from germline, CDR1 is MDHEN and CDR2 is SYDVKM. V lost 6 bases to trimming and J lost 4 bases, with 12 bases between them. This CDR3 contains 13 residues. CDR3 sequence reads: CASSLGVIETQYF. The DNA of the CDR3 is TGTGCCAGCAGCTTGGGGGTAATAGAGACCCAGTACTTC. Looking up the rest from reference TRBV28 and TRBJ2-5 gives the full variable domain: DVKVTQSSRYLVKRTGEKVFLECVQDMDHENMFWYRQDPGLGLRLIYFSYDVKMKEKGDIPEGYSVSREKKERFSLILESASTNQTSMYLCASSLGVIETQYFGPGTRLLVL.

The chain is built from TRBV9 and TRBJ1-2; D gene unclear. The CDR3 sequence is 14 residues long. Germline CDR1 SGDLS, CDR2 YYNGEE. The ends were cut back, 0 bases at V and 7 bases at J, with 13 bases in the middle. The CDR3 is CASSVDLDRSGYTF. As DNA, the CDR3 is TGTGCCAGCAGCGTAGATCTGGATCGGAGTGGCTACACCTTC.

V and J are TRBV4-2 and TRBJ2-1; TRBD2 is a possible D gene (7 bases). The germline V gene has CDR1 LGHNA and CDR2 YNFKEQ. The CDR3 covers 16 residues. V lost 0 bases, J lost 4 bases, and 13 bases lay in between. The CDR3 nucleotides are TGTGCCAGCAGCCAAGACGCGGCGGGGGCTTACAATGAGCAGTTCTTC. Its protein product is CASSQDAAGAYNEQFF.

CDR3 nucleotide sequence: TGTGCCAGCAGCTCGACAAAAGGGGCTCATCAGCCCCAGCATTTT. This gives the protein CASSSTKGAHQPQHF. This chain links TRBV7-9 with TRBJ1-5, with D maybe TRBD1 (5 bases). CDR1 SEHNR and CDR2 FQNEAQ come from the germline V gene (reference sequence). This CDR3 is built from 15 residues. V was pared by 4 bases and J by 5 bases, with 15 bases between.

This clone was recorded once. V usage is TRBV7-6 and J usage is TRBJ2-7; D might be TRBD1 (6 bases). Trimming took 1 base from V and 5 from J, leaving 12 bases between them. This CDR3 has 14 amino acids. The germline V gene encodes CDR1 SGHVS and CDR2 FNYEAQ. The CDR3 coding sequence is TGTGCCAGCAGCTTAGTTCAGGGGTCCGACGAGCAGTACTTC. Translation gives CASSLVQGSDEQYF.

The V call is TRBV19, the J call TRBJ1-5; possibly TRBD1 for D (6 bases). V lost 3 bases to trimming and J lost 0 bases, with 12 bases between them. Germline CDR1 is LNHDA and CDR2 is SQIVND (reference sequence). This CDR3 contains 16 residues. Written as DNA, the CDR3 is TGTGCCAGTAGTATTGGGACATTTTATAGCAATCAGCCCCAGCATTTT. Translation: CASSIGTFYSNQPQHF.

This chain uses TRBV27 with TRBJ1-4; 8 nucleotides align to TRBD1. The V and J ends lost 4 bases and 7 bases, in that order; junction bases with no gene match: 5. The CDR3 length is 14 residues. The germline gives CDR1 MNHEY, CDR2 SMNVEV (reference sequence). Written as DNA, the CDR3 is TGTGCCAGCAGTTCCGACAGGGGTGGTGAAAAACTGTTTTTT. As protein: CASSSDRGGEKLFF.

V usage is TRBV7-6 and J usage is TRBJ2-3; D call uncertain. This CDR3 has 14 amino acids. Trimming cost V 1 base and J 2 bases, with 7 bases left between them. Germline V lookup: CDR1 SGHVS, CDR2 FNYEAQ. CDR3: CASSLEGDTDTQYF. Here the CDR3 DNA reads TGTGCCAGCAGCTTAGAAGGCGACACAGATACGCAGTATTTT.

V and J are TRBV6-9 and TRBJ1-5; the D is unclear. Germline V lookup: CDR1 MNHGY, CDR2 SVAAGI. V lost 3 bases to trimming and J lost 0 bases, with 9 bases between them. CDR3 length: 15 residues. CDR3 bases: TGTGCCAGCAGTTACAGTCAGTATAGCAATCAGCCCCAGCATTTT. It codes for CASSYSQYSNQPQHF.

The CDR3 DNA reads as TGTGCCAGCAGCTGCGGGGGGCCCACGACAAGCTACGAGCAGTACTTC. Translated, it gives CASSCGGPTTSYEQYF. This chain uses TRBV12-1 with TRBJ2-7; the table names TRBD2, a call not compared with the DNA. TRBV12-1 is described as a pseudogene. CDR3 size: 16 residues.

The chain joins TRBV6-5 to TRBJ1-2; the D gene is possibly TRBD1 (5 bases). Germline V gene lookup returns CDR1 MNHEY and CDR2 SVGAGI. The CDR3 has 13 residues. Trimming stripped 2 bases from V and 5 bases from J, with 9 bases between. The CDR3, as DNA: TGTGCCAGCAGTTACGGGTCAGGGTATGGCTACACCTTC. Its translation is CASSYGSGYGYTF.

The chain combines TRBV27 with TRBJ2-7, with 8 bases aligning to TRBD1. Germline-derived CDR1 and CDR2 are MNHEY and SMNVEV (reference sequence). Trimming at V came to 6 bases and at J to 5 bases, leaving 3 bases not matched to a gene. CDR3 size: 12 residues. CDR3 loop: CASRDRAHEQYF. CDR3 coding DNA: TGTGCCAGCAGGGACAGGGCCCACGAGCAGTACTTC.

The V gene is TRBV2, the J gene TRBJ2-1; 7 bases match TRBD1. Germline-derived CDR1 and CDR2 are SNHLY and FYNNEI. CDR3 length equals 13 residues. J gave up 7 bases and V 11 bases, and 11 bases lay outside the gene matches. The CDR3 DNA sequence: TGTGCCCCACGGACAGGTTGGGGGAATGAGCAGTTCTTC. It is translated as CAPRTGWGNEQFF.

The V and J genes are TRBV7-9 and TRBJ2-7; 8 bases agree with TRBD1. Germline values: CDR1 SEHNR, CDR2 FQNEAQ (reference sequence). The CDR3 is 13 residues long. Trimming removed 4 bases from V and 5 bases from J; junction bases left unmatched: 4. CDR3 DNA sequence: TGTGCCAGCAGCTCCCGGACAGGGAACGAGCAGTACTTC. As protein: CASSSRTGNEQYF. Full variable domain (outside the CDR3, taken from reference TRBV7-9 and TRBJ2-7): DTGVSQNPRHKITKRGQNVTFRCDPISEHNRLYWYRQTLGQGPEFLTYFQNEAQLEKSRLLSDRFSAERPKGSFSTLEIQRTEQGDSAMYLCASSSRTGNEQYFGPGTRLTVT.